The T cell receptor beta chain under discussion was sequenced for a study of post-analysis software for immune sequencing data. Study-wide results and caveats: Comparison of patients with controls showed roughly five TRBV segments more frequent in patients, TRBV5-6, TRBV5-1 and TRBV20-1 among them. Comparison with controls showed significantly lower normalized Chao1 diversity in multiple sclerosis patients.

The CDR3 consists of 15 residues. The V gene's germline CDR1 is KGHDR and CDR2 SFDVKD. V lost 0 bases and J 5 bases, leaving 12 bases between the germline ends. Unique molecular identifiers were present in the TCR beta cDNA libraries. TCRdb reprocessed the PCR reads with MiXCR, giving one entry per CDR3 protein. There are fewer than 900,000 distinct CDR3 sequences in the sample; 46% occur only once, and roughly 5.2% lies in the top ten. Concerning this clonotype itself: Antigen specificity is unknown.

The clonotype was recovered from a girl aged 10 to 17 with multiple sclerosis. V usage is TRBV24-1 and J usage is TRBJ2-5; unclear D gene. Sequenced sample: blood. The CDR3, as DNA: TGTGCCACCAGTGATTTGCAAGGTCACAGCGAGACCCAGTACTTC. Residues: CATSDLQGHSETQYF.